These T cell receptor beta chains were read from a single sample in a study of control samples from healthy donors and cancer patients. TCRdb's copy holds only in-frame clones and misses some; the assay was immunoSEQ multiplex PCR. Found here are about 220,000 clones, 90% to 95% of them singletons; the top ten hold about 1.6%. Sequenced input: blood. The receptors were sampled from a man aged 45-65 years in good health. Each CDR3 is given without its conserved first and last residue.

V gene,J gene,CDR3 protein
TRBV5-1,TRBJ2-1,ASSEMPDVSYNEQF
TRBV28,TRBJ1-2,ASSPPLGTYGYT
TRBV7-9,TRBJ2-3,ASSAATSTDTQY
TRBV5-1,TRBJ2-1,ASSLGNEQF
TRBV6-1,TRBJ1-1,ASSAQGVSGTEAF
TRBV7-2,TRBJ1-3,ASSLDYSGNTIY
TRBV5-1,TRBJ2-1,ASSSELAGYNEQF
TRBV10-3,TRBJ1-4,AIPDPPGPGEKLF
TRBV19,TRBJ1-3,ASSIARTSSGNTIY
TRBV5-6,TRBJ1-5,ASSPRGGGNQPQH
TRBV19,TRBJ2-5,ASRGLTGPEGPQY
TRBV5-1,TRBJ1-5,ASSPGQVSNQPQH
TRBV7-2,TRBJ2-7,ASSLQNEQY
TRBV28,TRBJ1-3,ASSSILSSGNTIY
TRBV3-1/TRBV3-2,TRBJ2-1,ASSQGRNNEQF
TRBV5-1,TRBJ1-5,ASSLSGSNQPQH
TRBV5-1,TRBJ1-2,ASSGGGGNYGYT